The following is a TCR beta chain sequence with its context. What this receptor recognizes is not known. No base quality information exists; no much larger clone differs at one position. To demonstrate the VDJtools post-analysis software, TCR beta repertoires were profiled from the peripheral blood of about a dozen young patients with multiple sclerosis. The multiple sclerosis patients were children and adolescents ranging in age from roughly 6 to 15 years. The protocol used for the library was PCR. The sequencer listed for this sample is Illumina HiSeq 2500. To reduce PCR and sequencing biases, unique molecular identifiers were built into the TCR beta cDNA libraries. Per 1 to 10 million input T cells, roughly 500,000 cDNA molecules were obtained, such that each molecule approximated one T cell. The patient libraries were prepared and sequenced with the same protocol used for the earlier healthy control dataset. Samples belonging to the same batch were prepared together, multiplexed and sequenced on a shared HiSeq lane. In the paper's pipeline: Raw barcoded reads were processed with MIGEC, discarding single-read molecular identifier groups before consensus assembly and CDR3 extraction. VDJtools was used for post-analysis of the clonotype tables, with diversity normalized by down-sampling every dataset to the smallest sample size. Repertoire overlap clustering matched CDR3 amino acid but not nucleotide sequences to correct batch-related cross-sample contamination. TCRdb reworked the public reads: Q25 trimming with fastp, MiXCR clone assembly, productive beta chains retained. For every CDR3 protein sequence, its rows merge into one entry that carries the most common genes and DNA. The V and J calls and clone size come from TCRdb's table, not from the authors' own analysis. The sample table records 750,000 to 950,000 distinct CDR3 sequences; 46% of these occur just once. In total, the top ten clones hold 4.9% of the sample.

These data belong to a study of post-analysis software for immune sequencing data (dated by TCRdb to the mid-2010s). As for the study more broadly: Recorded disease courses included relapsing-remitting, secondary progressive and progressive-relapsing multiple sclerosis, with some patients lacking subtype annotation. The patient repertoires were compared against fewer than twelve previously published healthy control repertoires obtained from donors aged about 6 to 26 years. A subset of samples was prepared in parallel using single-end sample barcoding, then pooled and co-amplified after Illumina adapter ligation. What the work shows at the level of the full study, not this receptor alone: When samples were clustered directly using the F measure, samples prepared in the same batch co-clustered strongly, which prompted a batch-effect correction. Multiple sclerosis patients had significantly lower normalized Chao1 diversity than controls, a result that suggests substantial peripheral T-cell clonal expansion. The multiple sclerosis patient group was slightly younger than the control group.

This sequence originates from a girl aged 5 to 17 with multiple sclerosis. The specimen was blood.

The nucleotide sequence is TGTGCCAGCAGCTTTACCCACCGGGGTGAGCAGTTCTTC. Its amino acids are CASSFTHRGEQFF. The rearrangement combines TRBV7-6 with TRBJ2-1; a weak D assignment points to TRBD2 (5 bases agree). In the germline V gene, CDR1 corresponds to SGHVS and CDR2 to FNYEAQ. The CDR3 numbers 13 residues from cysteine through phenylalanine. The retained sequence is limited to the CDR3, 39 bases, with the frame set at the first base. V loses 3 bases of germline sequence and J loses 9 bases, and the interval between the two ends is 12 bases.